The T cell receptor beta chain under discussion was sequenced for a study of shared clonotypes between healthy human individuals. Across the study: Each donor's CD8 memory used one plate, CD8 naive two, each CD4 subset three.

Genomic DNA (from each subset) was split evenly across several immunoSEQ plates. Using 200 ng DNA, around 30,000 T cell genomes, the sorted-subset replicate PCRs were run. Using immunoSEQ multiplex PCR, the repertoire was profiled, and TCRdb retains in-frame clones only, with some absent. The data show approximately 1.4 million clones, with approximately 98% seen just once and less than 0.55% held by the top ten. The CDR3 loop spans 14 amino acids. Germline CDR1 SGHAT, CDR2 FQNNGV. J gave up 5 bases and V 4 bases, and 7 bases lay outside the gene matches. Findings of the study overall: Sorted-subset sequencing was shown by rarefaction to be incomplete despite large depth.

In the case of this clone: Antigen: not known.

Sequenced: naive CD4+ T cells sorted from blood. Subset: CD45RA+ positively selected. This sequence originates from a man under 40 in good health. V is TRBV11-2 and J is TRBJ2-7; 8 bases fit TRBD1. The CDR3 DNA reads as TGTGCCAGCAGCTCACCAGGACAGGGCCACGAGCAGTACTTC. It is translated as CASSSPGQGHEQYF.